These 28 T cell receptor beta chains share one sample of origin, sequenced in a study of blood T cell repertoires in COVID-19. Clones were read by immunoSEQ multiplex PCR, and TCRdb kept only the in-frame ones, dropping some. The sample carries approximately 91,000 clones, 75% to 85% recorded once. The sample taken for sequencing was peripheral blood. These receptor sequences come from a man in his sixties or seventies with acute or convalescent COVID-19.

The CDR3 sequence: CATGGLAGGSYEQYF. DNA for the CDR3: TGTGCCACCGGGGGCCTAGCGGGAGGATCCTACGAGCAGTACTTC. The rearrangement joins TRBV24-1 to TRBJ2-7; 11 positions match TRBD2. Unmatched junction bases numbered 7, after V lost 9 bases and J lost 1 base. This CDR3 has 15 amino acids. Looked up from germline, CDR1 is KGHDR and CDR2 is SFDVKD.

This clone was detected only once. V is TRBV27 and J is TRBJ2-2, with D possibly being TRBD1 (5 bases). CDR1 is MNHEY and CDR2 is SMNVEV in the germline V gene (reference sequence). This CDR3 comprises 15 residues. V shed 2 bases and J shed 3 bases, with 10 bases lying between them. CDR3 protein: CASSLARADTGELFF. The CDR3 bases are TGTGCCAGCAGTTTAGCCAGGGCGGACACCGGGGAGCTGTTTTTT.

The chain carries TRBV4-1 and TRBJ2-7, with 8 positions matching TRBD1. V trimming: 6 bases; J trimming: 6 bases; junction bases outside the gene matches: 10. Germline V gene lookup returns CDR1 MGHRA and CDR2 YSYEKL. The CDR3 covers 14 residues. The CDR3 DNA is TGCGCCAGCAGAATAGGAAGACAGGGGAGCGAGCAGTACTTC. Encoded protein: CASRIGRQGSEQYF.

J is TRBJ2-6 and V is TRBV19; perhaps TRBD2 as D (5 bases). The CDR3 spans 17 residues. V was pared by 0 bases and J by 0 bases, with 9 bases between. In germline, CDR1 is LNHDA, CDR2 SQIVND (reference sequence). CDR3 residues: CASSIEGGSSGANVLTF. The DNA of the CDR3 is TGTGCCAGTAGTATAGAAGGCGGGTCCTCTGGGGCCAACGTCCTGACTTTC.

The chain carries TRBV5-8 and TRBJ2-7, with TRBD1 as a possible D gene (5 bases). In germline, CDR1 is SGHTS, CDR2 YDEGEE. CDR3 length: 14 amino acids. V dropped 3 bases and J dropped 0 bases, with 10 bases sitting between them. CDR3 amino acids: CASSYNQGSYEQYF. CDR3 sequence (DNA): TGTGCCAGCAGCTATAATCAGGGCTCCTACGAGCAGTACTTC.

This clone was observed a few times. This chain connects TRBV21-1 to TRBJ2-3; TRBD1, the D gene given by the table, was not confirmed from the DNA. TRBV21-1 is assigned pseudogene status. The CDR3 is 15 amino acids. CDR3 sequence (DNA): TGTGCCAGCAGCCAGCGTCAGGGGGACTCAGATACGCAGTATTTT. Its translation: CASSQRQGDSDTQYF.

The chain uses TRBV4-3 and TRBJ2-1, with a possible D match to TRBD1 (5 bases). Deletions cut 4 bases from V and 5 bases from J, with 18 bases between. Germline V gene sequence: CDR1 LGHNA, CDR2 YSLEER. The length of the CDR3 is 16 residues. The CDR3 loop reads CASSRSFTGAHNEQFF. The CDR3 DNA reads TGCGCCAGCAGCCGCTCCTTCACTGGGGCCCACAATGAGCAGTTCTTC.

This chain links TRBV5-4 with TRBJ2-7, with 10 bases lining up with TRBD2. Germline lookup yields CDR1 SGHNT and CDR2 YYREEE (reference sequence). V was pared by 6 bases and J by 3 bases, with 15 bases of the junction left unmatched. The CDR3 is 17 residues long. CDR3 nucleotide sequence: TGTGCCAGCAAATCGGGGGCTAGCGGGAGAAACGGCTACGAGCAGTACTTC. This sequence encodes CASKSGASGRNGYEQYF.

This chain joins TRBV21-1 and TRBJ2-1; the table's D call, TRBD2, has no DNA check behind it. TRBV21-1 is described as a pseudogene. This CDR3 contains 16 residues. CDR3 amino acids: CASSKGPAGNYNEQFF. The CDR3, as DNA: TGTGCCAGCAGCAAAGGTCCAGCGGGTAACTACAATGAGCAGTTCTTC.

In this sample, this clone turned up a few times. The chain couples TRBV5-4 to TRBJ2-1, with 7 bases identical to TRBD1. Germline CDR1 reads SGHNT; CDR2 reads YYREEE (reference sequence). This CDR3 is built from 15 residues. Trimming cost V 0 bases and J 4 bases; bases outside gene matches: 4. The CDR3 bases are TGTGCCAGCAGCTTGGGACAGGGCCAATACAATGAGCAGTTCTTC. Its protein is CASSLGQGQYNEQFF.

The chain links TRBV6-5 to TRBJ1-4; 11 bases map to TRBD1. Germline lookup yields CDR1 MNHEY and CDR2 SVGAGI. This CDR3 contains 15 residues. Trimming removed 8 bases from V and 6 bases from J; junction bases left unmatched: 8. As DNA, the CDR3 is TGTGCCAGCTCCCGGGACAGGGGGGAATATGAAAAACTGTTTTTT. Translation gives CASSRDRGEYEKLFF.

The V and J genes are TRBV28 and TRBJ2-5, with D possibly TRBD2 on 8 matching bases. Trimming removed 5 bases at V and 6 bases at J, with 19 bases between. Germline-derived CDR1 and CDR2 are MDHEN and SYDVKM. CDR3 length: 15 amino acids. The CDR3 DNA reads as TGTGCCAGCAGTCCCCCGGGGGGGGACAGAAAGACCCAGTACTTC. Translating gives CASSPPGGDRKTQYF. Full variable domain (remainder filled in from reference TRBV28 and TRBJ2-5): DVKVTQSSRYLVKRTGEKVFLECVQDMDHENMFWYRQDPGLGLRLIYFSYDVKMKEKGDIPEGYSVSREKKERFSLILESASTNQTSMYLCASSPPGGDRKTQYFGPGTRLLVL.

The chain has TRBV9 and TRBJ2-2; 12 nucleotides match TRBD2. Germline V gives CDR1 SGDLS, CDR2 YYNGEE. The CDR3 covers 16 residues. After removal of 5 bases from V and 7 bases from J, the junction contained 9 bases not matched to a gene. The CDR3 DNA reads as TGTGCCAGCAGGAGGACTAGCGGGAAAATTAGCGGGGAGCTGTTTTTT. This translates into CASRRTSGKISGELFF.

This clone was detected a few times. The gene calls are TRBV24-1 and TRBJ2-1; 8 positions match TRBD1. CDR1 and CDR2 (germline): KGHDR, SFDVKD. The ends lost 0 bases at V and 6 bases at J; junction bases unmatched: 3. The CDR3 sequence is 15 residues long. The CDR3 spells CATSDLRTGRNEQFF. CDR3 nucleotides: TGTGCCACCAGTGATTTGCGGACAGGGCGCAATGAGCAGTTCTTC.

The chain couples TRBV20-1 to TRBJ2-7; D is possibly TRBD1 (5 bases). This CDR3 is 11 amino acids long. CDR1 and CDR2 from the germline V gene are DFQATT and SNEGSKA (reference sequence). V lost 5 bases, J lost 3 bases, and 8 bases lay in between. The CDR3 coding sequence is TGCAGTGCTCCAGGGTACTACGAGCAGTACTTC. Its translation is CSAPGYYEQYF.

The gene calls are TRBV20-1 and TRBJ1-1, with unresolved D. V lost 3 bases to trimming and J lost 0 bases, with 8 bases between them. Germline CDR1 DFQATT, CDR2 SNEGSKA (reference sequence). The CDR3 consists of 13 residues. The CDR3 protein is CSASAHLNTEAFF. The CDR3, as DNA: TGCAGTGCTAGTGCCCATCTGAACACTGAAGCTTTCTTT.

The V and J genes are TRBV28 and TRBJ2-6; the match to TRBD2 covers 7 bases. The J segment lost 0 bases and the V segment lost 6 bases, leaving 5 bases of the junction unmatched. Germline V CDR1 and CDR2: MDHEN, SYDVKM. The CDR3 consists of 16 residues. CDR3 in DNA: TGTGCCAGCAGCTCCGGGGACTACTCTGGGGCCAACGTCCTGACTTTC. The encoded protein is CASSSGDYSGANVLTF.

V is TRBV24-1 and J is TRBJ2-7, with 7 bases lining up with TRBD1. This CDR3 spans 14 amino acids. With 6 bases clipped from V and 1 base from J, the junction kept 5 bases outside the gene matches. In germline, CDR1 is KGHDR, CDR2 SFDVKD. CDR3 nucleotide sequence: TGTGCCACCAGTTCCGGGACAGTATCCTACGAGCAGTACTTC. It specifies CATSSGTVSYEQYF.

V is TRBV3-1 (or the pseudogene TRBV3-2) and J is TRBJ1-6; perhaps TRBD1 as D (5 bases). This CDR3 has 14 amino acids. CDR1 LGHDT and CDR2 YNNKEL come from the germline V gene (reference sequence). Trimming shortened V by 1 base and J by 8 bases, and 9 bases separated the two germline ends. CDR3 DNA: TGTGCCAGCAGCCAAGTCTCCAGGGATTCACCCCTCCACTTT. Protein: CASSQVSRDSPLHF.

The rearrangement joins TRBV5-5 to TRBJ2-5, with 8 bases identical to TRBD1. The V segment lost 3 bases and the J segment 5 bases; nucleotides outside the gene matches: 9. Per the germline V gene, CDR1 is SGHKS and CDR2 is YYEKEE (reference sequence). The CDR3 runs 15 residues. The CDR3 DNA follows: TGTGCCAGCAGCTCACAGGGGGGCCTTGGGGAGACCCAGTACTTC. It yields the protein CASSSQGGLGETQYF.

The chain carries TRBV19 and TRBJ2-6; 8 bases agree with TRBD1. CDR1 and CDR2 (germline): LNHDA, SQIVND (reference sequence). This CDR3 comprises 16 residues. Trimming took 7 bases from V and 4 from J; bases not matched to a gene: 9. The CDR3, as DNA: TGTGCCAGTATCCGGACAGGGATGAGCGGGGCCAACGTCCTGACTTTC. Translated, it gives CASIRTGMSGANVLTF.

A note on this clone: The same CDR3 can be traced to other DNA sequences in this sample. The V and J genes are TRBV7-2 and TRBJ1-2, with D tentatively TRBD1 (5 bases). CDR1 is SGHTA and CDR2 is FQGNSA in the germline V gene. Trimming cost V 2 bases and J 4 bases, with 5 bases left between them. This CDR3 is built from 12 residues. The CDR3 nucleotides read TGTGCCAGCAGCTTACAGGGCTATGGCTACACCTTC. Its translation is CASSLQGYGYTF.

V and J are TRBV5-1 and TRBJ1-2; D is unclear. The CDR3 length is 12 residues. V lost 5 bases and J lost 3, with 8 bases in between. From germline, CDR1 is SGHRS and CDR2 YFSETQ. As DNA, the CDR3 is TGCGCCAGCAGGGAGACTGACTATGGCTACACCTTC. It is translated as CASRETDYGYTF.

With regard to this clone: The junction departs from the called germline gene at one end, perhaps through a read error. V is TRBV10-3 and J is TRBJ2-7; the D gene is possibly TRBD2 (6 bases). Per the germline V gene, CDR1 is ENHRY and CDR2 is SYGVKD. CDR3 length: 13 amino acids. Here the CDR3 reads CAITEGGYYEQYF. CDR3 DNA sequence: TGTGCCATCACTGAGGGAGGTTACTACGAGCAGTACTTC.

This clone was detected a few times. V is TRBV7-9 and J is TRBJ1-6; D is possibly TRBD1 (5 bases). The length of the CDR3 is 14 residues. Deletions cut 5 bases from V and 7 bases from J, with 12 bases between. From germline, CDR1 is SEHNR and CDR2 FQNEAQ (reference sequence). As DNA, the CDR3 is TGTGCCAGCAGCGCAGACAGACCGAATTCACCCCTCCACTTT. Protein: CASSADRPNSPLHF.

The gene calls are TRBV5-6 and TRBJ1-2, with 9 bases aligning to TRBD1. Trimming cost V 7 bases and J 6 bases; bases outside gene matches: 7. This CDR3 is built from 13 residues. CDR1 and CDR2 (germline): SGHDT, YYEEEE. The CDR3 sequence is CASDNRGRDGYTF. Written as DNA, the CDR3 is TGTGCCAGCGATAACAGGGGGCGCGATGGCTACACCTTC.

This rearrangement joins TRBV20-1 to TRBJ2-7; perhaps TRBD2 as D (6 bases). Germline V CDR1 and CDR2: DFQATT, SNEGSKA (reference sequence). V lost 3 bases to trimming and J lost 5 bases, with 20 bases between them. The CDR3 loop spans 15 amino acids. CDR3 amino acids: CSASQRTKPAHEQYF. Written as DNA, the CDR3 is TGCAGTGCTAGTCAAAGGACTAAACCCGCCCACGAGCAGTACTTC.

This clone was seen a few times. The J gene is TRBJ2-7, the V gene TRBV19, with 9 bases lining up with TRBD1. V lost 3 bases, J lost 6 bases, and 6 bases stayed unmatched. This CDR3 spans 14 amino acids. Germline values: CDR1 LNHDA, CDR2 SQIVND (reference sequence). The chain's CDR3 is CASSIGTGHLEQYF. DNA for the CDR3: TGTGCCAGTAGTATTGGGACAGGGCATCTCGAGCAGTACTTC.